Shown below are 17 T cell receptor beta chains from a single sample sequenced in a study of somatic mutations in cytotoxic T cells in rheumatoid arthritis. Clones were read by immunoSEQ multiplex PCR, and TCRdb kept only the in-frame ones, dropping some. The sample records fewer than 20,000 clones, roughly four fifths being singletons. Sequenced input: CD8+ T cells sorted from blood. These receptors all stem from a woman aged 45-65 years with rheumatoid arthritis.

As DNA, the CDR3 is TGTGCCAGCAGTCTCGGGAGAATCGGTGAGCAGTTCTTC. Protein product: CASSLGRIGEQFF. This chain links TRBV28 with TRBJ2-1; D possibly corresponds to TRBD2 (6 bases). The germline CDR1 and CDR2 sequences are MDHEN and SYDVKM. The V gene lost 5 bases and the J gene lost 9 bases, with 14 bases spanning the gap. This CDR3 spans 13 amino acids.

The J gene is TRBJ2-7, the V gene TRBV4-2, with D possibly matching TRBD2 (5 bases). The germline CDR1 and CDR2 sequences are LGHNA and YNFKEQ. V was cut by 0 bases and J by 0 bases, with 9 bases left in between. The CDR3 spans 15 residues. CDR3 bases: TGTGCCAGCAGCCAAGACGAGCGGAGCTCCTACGAGCAGTACTTC. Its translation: CASSQDERSSYEQYF.

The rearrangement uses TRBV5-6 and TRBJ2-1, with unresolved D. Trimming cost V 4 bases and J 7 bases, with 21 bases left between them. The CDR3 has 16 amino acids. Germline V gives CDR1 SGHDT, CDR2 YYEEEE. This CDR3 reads CASSPGQSPQVNEQFF. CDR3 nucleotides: TGTGCCAGCAGCCCGGGCCAGTCGCCACAAGTTAATGAGCAGTTCTTC.

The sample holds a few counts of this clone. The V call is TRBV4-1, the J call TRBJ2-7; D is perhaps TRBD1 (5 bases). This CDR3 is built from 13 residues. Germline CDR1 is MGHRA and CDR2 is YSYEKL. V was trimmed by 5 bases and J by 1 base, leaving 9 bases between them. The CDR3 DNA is TGCGCCAGCAGCTACCAGGGTTCCTACGAGCAGTACTTC. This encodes CASSYQGSYEQYF.

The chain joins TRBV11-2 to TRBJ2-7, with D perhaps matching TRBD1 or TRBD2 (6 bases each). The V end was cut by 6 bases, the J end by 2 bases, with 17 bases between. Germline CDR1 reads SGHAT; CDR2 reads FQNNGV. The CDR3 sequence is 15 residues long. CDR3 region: CASSITGAPTYEQYF. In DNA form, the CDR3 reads TGTGCCAGCAGTATTACGGGGGCCCCCACCTACGAGCAGTACTTC. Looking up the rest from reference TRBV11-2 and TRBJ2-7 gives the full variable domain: EAGVAQSPRYKIIEKRQSVAFWCNPISGHATLYWYQQILGQGPKLLIQFQNNGVVDDSQLPKDRFSAERLKGVDSTLKIQPAKLEDSAVYLCASSITGAPTYEQYFGPGTRLTVT.

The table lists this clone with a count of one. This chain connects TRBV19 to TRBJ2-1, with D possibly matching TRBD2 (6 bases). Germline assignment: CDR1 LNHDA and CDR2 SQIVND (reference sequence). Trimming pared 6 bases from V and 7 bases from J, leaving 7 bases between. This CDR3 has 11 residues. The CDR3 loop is CASSGGNEQFF. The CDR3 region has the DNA TGTGCCAGTAGCGGAGGGAATGAGCAGTTCTTC.

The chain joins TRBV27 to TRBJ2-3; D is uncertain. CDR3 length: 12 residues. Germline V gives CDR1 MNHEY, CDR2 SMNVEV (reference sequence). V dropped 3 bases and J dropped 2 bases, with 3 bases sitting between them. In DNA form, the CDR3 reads TGTGCCAGCAGTTTTTCCACAGATACGCAGTATTTT. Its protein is CASSFSTDTQYF.

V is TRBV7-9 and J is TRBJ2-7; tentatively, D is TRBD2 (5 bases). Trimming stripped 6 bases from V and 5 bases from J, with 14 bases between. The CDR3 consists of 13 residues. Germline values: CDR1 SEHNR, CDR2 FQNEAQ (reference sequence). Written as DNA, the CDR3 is TGTGCCAGCAGTCCGGGGATTTCGCACGAGCAGTACTTC. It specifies CASSPGISHEQYF.

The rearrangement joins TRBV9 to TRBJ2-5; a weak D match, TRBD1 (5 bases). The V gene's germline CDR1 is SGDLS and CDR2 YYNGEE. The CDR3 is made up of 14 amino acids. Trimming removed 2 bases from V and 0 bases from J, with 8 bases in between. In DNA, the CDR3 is TGTGCCAGCAGCGTGAAGGGGTACCAAGAGACCCAGTACTTC. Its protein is CASSVKGYQETQYF.

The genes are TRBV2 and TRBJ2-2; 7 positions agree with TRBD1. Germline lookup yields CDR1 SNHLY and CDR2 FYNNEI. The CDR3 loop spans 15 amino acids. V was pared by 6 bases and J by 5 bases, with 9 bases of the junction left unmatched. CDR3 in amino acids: CASRERDSLTGELFF. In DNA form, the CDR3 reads TGTGCCAGCAGGGAGAGGGACAGCCTTACCGGGGAGCTGTTTTTT. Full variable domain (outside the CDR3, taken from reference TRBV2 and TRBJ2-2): EPEVTQTPSHQVTQMGQEVILRCVPISNHLYFYWYRQILGQKVEFLVSFYNNEISEKSEIFDDQFSVERPDGSNFTLKIRSTKLEDSAMYFCASRERDSLTGELFFGEGSRLTVL.

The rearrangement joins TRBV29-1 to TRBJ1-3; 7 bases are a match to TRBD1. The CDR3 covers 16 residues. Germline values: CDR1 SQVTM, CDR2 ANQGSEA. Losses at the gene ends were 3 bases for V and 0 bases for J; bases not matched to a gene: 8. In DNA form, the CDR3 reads TGCAGCGTTGAGGAGGACAGGTACAACTCTGGAAACACCATATATTTT. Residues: CSVEEDRYNSGNTIYF.

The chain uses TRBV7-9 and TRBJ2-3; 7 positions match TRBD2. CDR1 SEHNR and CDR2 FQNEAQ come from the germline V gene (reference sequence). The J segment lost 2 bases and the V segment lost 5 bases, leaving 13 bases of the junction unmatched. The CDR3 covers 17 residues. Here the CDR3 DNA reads TGTGCCAGCAGCCCCCGTGATGGGGGGGAGACCACAGATACGCAGTATTTT. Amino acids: CASSPRDGGETTDTQYF.

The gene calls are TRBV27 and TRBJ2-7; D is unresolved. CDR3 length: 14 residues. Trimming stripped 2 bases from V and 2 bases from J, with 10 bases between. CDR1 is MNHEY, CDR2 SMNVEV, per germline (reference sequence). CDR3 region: CASSLLGTTYEQYF. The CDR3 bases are TGTGCCAGCAGTTTACTTGGCACTACCTACGAGCAGTACTTC.

The CDR3 DNA is TGCGCCAGCAGCTTGGACAGGGCCTATGGCTACACCTTC. Protein product: CASSLDRAYGYTF. The V gene is TRBV5-1, the J gene TRBJ1-2; D perhaps matches TRBD1 (6 bases). Trimming took off 0 bases at V and 4 bases at J, with 7 bases between the two ends. Germline-derived CDR1 and CDR2 are SGHRS and YFSETQ. CDR3 size: 13 residues.

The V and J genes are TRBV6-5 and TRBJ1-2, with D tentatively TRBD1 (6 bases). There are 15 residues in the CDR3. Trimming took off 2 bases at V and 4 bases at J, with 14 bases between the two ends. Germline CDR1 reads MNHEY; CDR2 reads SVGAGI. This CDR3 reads CASSYGQGNLYGYTF. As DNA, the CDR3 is TGTGCCAGCAGTTACGGTCAGGGGAACCTCTATGGCTACACCTTC.

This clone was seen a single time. CDR3 in amino acids: CASSRAWDRDSNQPQHF. DNA for the CDR3: TGCGCCAGCAGCCGAGCCTGGGACAGAGATAGCAATCAGCCCCAGCATTTT. The chain links TRBV4-3 to TRBJ1-5, with 7 bases fitting TRBD1. Germline V gene sequence: CDR1 LGHNA, CDR2 YSLEER. V lost 4 bases and J lost 0; bases outside the gene matches: 9. The CDR3 is made up of 17 amino acids.

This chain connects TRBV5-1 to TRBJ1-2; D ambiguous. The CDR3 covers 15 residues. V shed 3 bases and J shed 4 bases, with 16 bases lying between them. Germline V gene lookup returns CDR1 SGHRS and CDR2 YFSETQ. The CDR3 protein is CASSYNKPDGYGYTF. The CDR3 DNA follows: TGCGCCAGCAGCTACAACAAGCCCGATGGCTATGGCTACACCTTC.